A single sample gave rise to the 20 T cell receptor beta chains below, sequenced in a study of technical replicates of blood from several donors. Using immunoSEQ multiplex PCR, the repertoire was profiled, and TCRdb retains in-frame clones only, with some absent. The table lists approximately 77,000 clones, 94% of them singletons, with 0.39% in the top ten. The source material was T cells isolated from PBMCs. The receptors derive from a human donor in good health.

The genes are TRBV7-2 and TRBJ2-5; 9 nucleotides agree with TRBD2. This CDR3 contains 13 residues. Trimming removed 1 base from V and 7 bases from J; junction bases left unmatched: 1. Germline CDR1 is SGHTA and CDR2 is FQGNSA. CDR3 sequence (DNA): TGTGCCAGCAGCTTAGAAGCGGGGGGGACCCAGTACTTC. Translating it yields CASSLEAGGTQYF.

The rearrangement uses TRBV2 and TRBJ1-2, with 8 bases fitting TRBD1. The CDR3 is made up of 14 amino acids. The V segment lost 2 bases and the J segment 4 bases; nucleotides outside the gene matches: 3. CDR1 is SNHLY, CDR2 FYNNEI, per germline. This chain's CDR3 is CASSEQDRAYGYTF. For the CDR3, the DNA is TGTGCCAGCAGTGAACAGGACAGGGCCTATGGCTACACCTTC.

This clone was recorded only once. CDR3 loop: CASSLVALAAQETQYF. As DNA, the CDR3 is TGTGCCAGCAGCTTAGTGGCACTAGCGGCCCAAGAGACCCAGTACTTC. V is TRBV11-3 and J is TRBJ2-5; TRBD2 matches at 8 bases. The germline V gene has CDR1 SGHNT and CDR2 YENEEA. After removal of 1 base from V and 1 base from J, the junction contained 5 bases not matched to a gene. The CDR3 spans 16 residues.

The CDR3 region has the DNA TGTGCCAGTAGTATCCCCCGACAGGGCGGAAATCAGCCCCAGCATTTT. Its translation: CASSIPRQGGNQPQHF. V is TRBV19 and J is TRBJ1-5; TRBD1 matches 7 bases. V gave up 3 bases and J gave up 4 bases; unmatched junction bases: 9. This CDR3 region has 16 residues. Per the germline V gene, CDR1 is LNHDA and CDR2 is SQIVND (reference sequence). Full variable domain (remainder filled in from reference TRBV19 and TRBJ1-5): DGGITQSPKYLFRKEGQNVTLSCEQNLNHDAMYWYRQDPGQGLRLIYYSQIVNDFQKGDIAEGYSVSREKKESFPLTVTSAQKNPTAFYLCASSIPRQGGNQPQHFGDGTRLSIL.

DNA of the CDR3: TGTGCCACCAATCCCCGGGAGTCAGATACGCAGTATTTT. Translating it yields CATNPRESDTQYF. V gene TRBV19 combines with J gene TRBJ2-3; D is perhaps TRBD2 (6 bases). Per the germline V gene, CDR1 is LNHDA and CDR2 is SQIVND (reference sequence). The CDR3 covers 13 residues. Trimming cost V 10 bases and J 4 bases, with 15 bases left between them.

The genes are TRBV19 and TRBJ2-1; the match to TRBD2 covers 13 bases. V shed 2 bases, J shed 5 bases, and the junction held 3 bases outside the gene matches. CDR1 and CDR2 from the germline V gene are LNHDA and SQIVND (reference sequence). The CDR3 extends over 16 amino acids. DNA of the CDR3: TGTGCCAGTAGTATAAGGACTAGCGGGAGAAACAATGAGCAGTTCTTC. Its translation: CASSIRTSGRNNEQFF. The variable domain in full, with the rest retrieved from reference TRBV19 and TRBJ2-1, is DGGITQSPKYLFRKEGQNVTLSCEQNLNHDAMYWYRQDPGQGLRLIYYSQIVNDFQKGDIAEGYSVSREKKESFPLTVTSAQKNPTAFYLCASSIRTSGRNNEQFFGPGTRLTVL.

This chain joins TRBV18 and TRBJ1-1; D is undetermined. The CDR3 totals 12 residues. Germline V gives CDR1 KGHSH, CDR2 LQKENI. Between the trimmed V and J ends, which lost 6 bases and 3 bases, there was a span of 8 bases. CDR3: CASSSRDTEAFF. The CDR3 DNA follows: TGTGCCAGCTCCTCGCGGGACACTGAAGCTTTCTTT.

The V call is TRBV6-5, the J call TRBJ2-7, with a tentative D call TRBD2 (5 bases). The V gene's germline CDR1 is MNHEY and CDR2 SVGAGI. The ends were cut back, 10 bases at V and 0 bases at J, with 13 bases in the middle. This CDR3 is 13 amino acids long. This CDR3 reads CATSLLVSYEQYF. CDR3 in DNA: TGTGCCACCTCGTTACTAGTCTCCTACGAGCAGTACTTC.

The CDR3 coding sequence is TGTGCCAGCAGCATTAGCGGGAGCTCCTACAATGAGCAGTTCTTC. Translated: CASSISGSSYNEQFF. The rearrangement joins TRBV11-3 to TRBJ2-1; 9 bases map to TRBD2. Germline V gene sequence: CDR1 SGHNT, CDR2 YENEEA. The CDR3 contains 15 residues. Trimming cost V 5 bases and J 0 bases; bases outside gene matches: 2.

The chain couples TRBV15 to TRBJ2-1, with TRBD2 matching 12 bases. Germline-derived CDR1 and CDR2 are LNHNV and YYDKDF (reference sequence). This CDR3 spans 16 amino acids. V gave up 5 bases and J gave up 3 bases; unmatched junction bases: 5. This chain's CDR3 is CATSVSTSGGYNEQFF. The CDR3 DNA reads TGTGCCACCAGCGTGTCGACTAGCGGGGGCTACAATGAGCAGTTCTTC.

The chain employs TRBV19 and TRBJ2-1, with 10 bases identical to TRBD2. CDR1 is LNHDA and CDR2 is SQIVND in the germline V gene (reference sequence). The CDR3 sequence is 16 residues long. With V trimmed by 3 bases and J by 2 bases, 4 bases remained unmatched. CDR3 sequence (DNA): TGTGCCAGTAGTATCAGGACTAGCGGAACCTACAATGAGCAGTTCTTC. It specifies CASSIRTSGTYNEQFF.

The count of this clone is one. V is TRBV28 and J is TRBJ2-2; D uncertain. The V gene's germline CDR1 is MDHEN and CDR2 SYDVKM. The CDR3 has 13 amino acids. V lost 3 bases to trimming and J lost 4 bases, with 6 bases between them. Written as DNA, the CDR3 is TGTGCCAGCAGTTTTGCGGCCACCGGGGAGCTGTTTTTT. It encodes CASSFAATGELFF.

The chain carries TRBV20-1 and TRBJ2-7; D is possibly TRBD2 (6 bases). The CDR3 is 11 residues long. Trimming left V 3 bases short and J 6 bases short, with 9 bases between. Germline V gene data show CDR1 as DFQATT and CDR2 as SNEGSKA (reference sequence). The chain's CDR3 is CSASQGGEQYF. The CDR3 region has the DNA TGCAGTGCTAGTCAGGGAGGCGAGCAGTACTTC.

This chain joins TRBV30 and TRBJ1-5; D may be TRBD1 (5 bases). The V end lost 2 bases, the J end lost 5 bases, and 10 bases lay between the germline ends. Germline loops: CDR1 GTSNPN, CDR2 SVGIG (reference sequence). The CDR3 has 13 residues. The CDR3 sequence is CAWSRGGDQPQHF. The CDR3 coding sequence is TGTGCCTGGAGTCGTGGGGGGGATCAGCCCCAGCATTTT.

This sequence joins TRBV7-2 and TRBJ2-1, with no clear D. This CDR3 is built from 13 residues. The germline V and J ends were trimmed by 5 bases and 8 bases, with 13 bases remaining between them. Per germline, CDR1 SGHTA and CDR2 FQGNSA. The CDR3 region is CASSLPLIYEQFF. The CDR3 bases are TGTGCCAGCAGCCTACCCCTAATCTATGAGCAGTTCTTC. Filled out from reference TRBV7-2 and TRBJ2-1, the complete variable domain reads GAGVSQSPSNKVTEKGKDVELRCDPISGHTALYWYRQSLGQGLEFLIYFQGNSAPDKSGLPSDRFSAERTGGSVSTLTIQRTQQEDSAVYLCASSLPLIYEQFFGPGTRLTVL.

This chain connects TRBV12-5 to TRBJ2-7, with D uncertain. Germline V gives CDR1 LGHNT, CDR2 FRNRAP. The length of the CDR3 is 12 residues. Trimming cost V 1 base and J 5 bases, with 6 bases left between them. For the CDR3, the DNA is TGTGCTAGTGGTTTGGGAACGGACGAGCAGTACTTC. It codes for CASGLGTDEQYF.

About this clone: The identical CDR3 is also encoded by other nucleotide sequences in the sample. V gene TRBV7-9 combines with J gene TRBJ2-3; D call uncertain. V lost 5 bases, J lost 4 bases, and 7 bases lay in between. Germline V gene sequence: CDR1 SEHNR, CDR2 FQNEAQ (reference sequence). The CDR3 extends over 12 amino acids. DNA of the CDR3: TGTGCCAGCAGCCCCATCCCAGATACGCAGTATTTT. Protein product: CASSPIPDTQYF.

This rearrangement joins TRBV7-9 to TRBJ2-5; D is possibly TRBD2 (5 bases). In germline, CDR1 is SEHNR, CDR2 FQNEAQ (reference sequence). The CDR3 runs 14 residues. V lost 4 bases and J lost 2, with 11 bases in between. CDR3 DNA: TGTGCCAGCAGCTGGGCGGGCCGACAAGAGACCCAGTACTTC. This translates into CASSWAGRQETQYF.

The chain combines TRBV30 with TRBJ1-4; TRBD1 agrees at 7 bases. CDR3 length: 15 residues. Germline-derived CDR1 and CDR2 are GTSNPN and SVGIG (reference sequence). V shed 0 bases, J shed 3 bases, and the junction held 4 bases outside the gene matches. CDR3 residues: CAWSVQGLSNEKLFF. CDR3 nucleotides: TGTGCCTGGAGTGTACAGGGGTTATCTAATGAAAAACTGTTTTTT.

V is TRBV9 and J is TRBJ1-1; D is perhaps TRBD1 (5 bases). Germline V gene data show CDR1 as SGDLS and CDR2 as YYNGEE. The CDR3 extends over 12 amino acids. Trimming shortened V by 0 bases and J by 7 bases, and 7 bases separated the two germline ends. CDR3 bases: TGTGCCAGCAGCGTAGAAGGGGTTGAAGCTTTCTTT. Protein sequence: CASSVEGVEAFF.